This note documents a single T cell receptor beta chain sequence. The antigen remains undetermined. Other DNA variants within this sample encode the same CDR3. J was trimmed by 4 bases and V by 4 bases; bases with no gene match: 6. The CDR3 is 14 amino acids. Germline V lookup: CDR1 SGHRS, CDR2 YFSETQ. The sample belongs to a study of shared clonotypes between healthy human individuals. General study findings and limits: The study found about 5% of naive CD4 clonotypes shared across several donors. Although depth was large, rarefaction showed that sequencing of the sorted subsets was incomplete.

A 200 ng quantity of DNA, 25,000 to 35,000 T cell genomes, went into the sorted-subset replicate PCRs. Sequencing was performed with immunoSEQ multiplex PCR; in TCRdb, only in-frame clones are kept and a portion is missing. The sample yields roughly 1,600,000 clones, approximately 98.5% seen once. This chain uses TRBV5-1 with TRBJ2-7, with TRBD1 matching 9 bases. The sample consisted of naive CD4+ T cells sorted from blood. Subset here: CD45RA+ positively selected. This TCR was sampled from a young man in good health. The CDR3 bases are TGCGCCAGCAGCCCCGGACAGGGGTTTTACGAGCAGTACTTC. Protein: CASSPGQGFYEQYF.